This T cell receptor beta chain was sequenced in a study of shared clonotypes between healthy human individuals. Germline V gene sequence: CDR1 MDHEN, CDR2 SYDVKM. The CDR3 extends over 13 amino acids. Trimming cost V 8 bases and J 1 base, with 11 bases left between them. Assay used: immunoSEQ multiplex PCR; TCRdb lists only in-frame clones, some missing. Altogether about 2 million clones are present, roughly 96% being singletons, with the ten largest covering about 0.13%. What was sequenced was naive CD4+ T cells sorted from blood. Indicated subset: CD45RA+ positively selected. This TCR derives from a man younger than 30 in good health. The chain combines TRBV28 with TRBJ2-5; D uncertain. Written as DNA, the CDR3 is TGTGCCAGCTCTCAGAGAACCCAAGAGACCCAGTACTTC. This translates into CASSQRTQETQYF. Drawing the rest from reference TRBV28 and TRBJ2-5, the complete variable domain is DVKVTQSSRYLVKRTGEKVFLECVQDMDHENMFWYRQDPGLGLRLIYFSYDVKMKEKGDIPEGYSVSREKKERFSLILESASTNQTSMYLCASSQRTQETQYFGPGTRLLVL.